This TCR beta chain comes out of a study of shared clonotypes between healthy human individuals. V lost 3 bases and J 1 base, leaving 22 bases between the germline ends. The CDR3 runs 19 residues. The germline V gene has CDR1 LGHNA and CDR2 YSLEER. Regarding this clone: Its antigen is not known.

Findings of the study overall: Naive subsets generally had larger estimated richness than memory subsets. The naive CD4 repertoires of a handful of donors were compared, and approximately 4.5% of clonotypes were shared.

Donors were healthy HIV-negative adults without recently reported acute infections or vaccinations. The protocol was immunoSEQ multiplex PCR, while the TCRdb copy is restricted to in-frame clones and leaves out a portion. Counted here are 2,500,000 or so clones, roughly 92% occurring once; the ten biggest clones make up about 0.36%. The source of this sequence is a young man in good health. Some clones in this sample may be carry-over from other donors' samples. Sequencing was done on a sample of naive CD4+ T cells from PBMCs. Subset defined: CD45RA+ positively selected. V is TRBV4-3 and J is TRBJ2-1; maybe TRBD2 (6 bases). CDR3 protein: CASSHRYSGSSGSYNEQFF. Here the CDR3 DNA reads TGCGCCAGCAGCCACCGTTATAGCGGCTCAAGTGGGTCCTACAATGAGCAGTTCTTC.